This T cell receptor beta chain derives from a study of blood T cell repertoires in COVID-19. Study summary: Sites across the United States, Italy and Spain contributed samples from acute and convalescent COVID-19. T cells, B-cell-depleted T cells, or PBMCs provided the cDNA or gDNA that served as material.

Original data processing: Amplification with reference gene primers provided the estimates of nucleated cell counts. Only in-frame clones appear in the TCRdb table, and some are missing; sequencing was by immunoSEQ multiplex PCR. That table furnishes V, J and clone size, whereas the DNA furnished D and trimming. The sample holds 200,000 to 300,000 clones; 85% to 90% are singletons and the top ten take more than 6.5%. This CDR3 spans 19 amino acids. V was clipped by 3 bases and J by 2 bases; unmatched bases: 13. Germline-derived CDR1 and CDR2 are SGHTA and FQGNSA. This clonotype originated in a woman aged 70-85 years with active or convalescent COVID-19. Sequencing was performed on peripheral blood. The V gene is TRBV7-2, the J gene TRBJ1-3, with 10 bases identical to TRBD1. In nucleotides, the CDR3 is TGTGCCAGCAGCTTTAATGAGGGCATGGGGACAGGGGCTGGAAACACCATATATTTT. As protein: CASSFNEGMGTGAGNTIYF.